This T cell receptor beta chain was captured by sequencing in a study of graft-versus-host responses after intestinal transplantation. Study-wide background: Transplants were multivisceral, liver-intestinal, or isolated intestinal. Anti-thymocyte globulin induction was given to all recipients, followed by tacrolimus and steroids for roughly 3 years. Study observations and caveats: Elevated graft-versus-host to host-versus-graft clonal ratios in allografts were recorded for patients with graft-donor T cell macrochimerism.

V gave up 6 bases and J gave up 4 bases, with 7 bases separating them. Germline V gene data show CDR1 as SNHLY and CDR2 as FYNNEI. The CDR3 consists of 11 residues. A remark on this clone: No antigen is known for it.

TCRdb's copy holds only in-frame clones and misses some; the assay was immunoSEQ multiplex PCR. Counted here are nearly 110,000 clones, about nine tenths occurring once; the ten biggest clones make up over 0.55%. The clonotype comes from a human donor who was the organ donor for an intestinal transplant. Sequencing used unstimulated CD4+ T cells sorted from spleen or lymph node cells, obtained before transplant. The rearrangement joins TRBV2 to TRBJ2-7; a weak D match, TRBD2 (5 bases). The CDR3, as DNA: TGTGCCAGCAGGAGGGAGTACGAGCAGTACTTC. This gives the protein CASRREYEQYF.